The 3 T cell receptor beta chains reported below all come from one sample, sequenced in a study of identical twins. TCRdb re-derived calls from the 5' RACE reads in MiXCR, one entry per CDR3 protein. Among roughly 630,000 distinct CDR3 sequences listed, under 8.5% were seen once. These same data were also listed under a study on yellow fever vaccine responses in identical twins.

Sequenced material: PBMCs. These receptors came from a woman aged 18 to 35 in good health.

This sequence joins TRBV5-1 and TRBJ2-1; TRBD2 matches at 10 bases. Germline loops: CDR1 SGHRS, CDR2 YFSETQ. This CDR3 is 15 amino acids long. V lost 3 bases and J lost 6; bases outside the gene matches: 6. The CDR3 loop reads CASSYPGTSVNEQFF. The CDR3 DNA reads as TGCGCCAGCAGCTACCCCGGGACTAGCGTCAATGAGCAGTTCTTC. Using reference TRBV5-1 and TRBJ2-1 for the parts outside the CDR3, the full variable domain is KAGVTQTPRYLIKTRGQQVTLSCSPISGHRSVSWYQQTPGQGLQFLFEYFSETQRNKGNFPGRFSGRQFSNSRSEMNVSTLELGDSALYLCASSYPGTSVNEQFFGPGTRLTVL.

This clonotype appeared many times. This chain links TRBV10-3 with TRBJ2-1; the match to TRBD1 covers 10 bases. The germline CDR1 and CDR2 sequences are ENHRY and SYGVKD. The CDR3 extends over 14 amino acids. V was pared by 4 bases and J by 8 bases, with 5 bases of the junction left unmatched. CDR3 loop: CAISGRDRGDEQFF. CDR3 coding DNA: TGTGCCATCAGTGGGAGGGACAGGGGCGATGAGCAGTTCTTC.

This clonotype was picked up a small number of times. The chain employs TRBV7-9 and TRBJ2-1; D possibly corresponds to TRBD1 (6 bases). Germline V gene lookup returns CDR1 SEHNR and CDR2 FQNEAQ (reference sequence). Trimming removed 2 bases from V and 4 bases from J, with 15 bases in between. The length of the CDR3 is 16 residues. The CDR3 is CASSLLRGPLYNEQFF. The CDR3 DNA reads as TGTGCCAGCAGCTTACTCAGGGGCCCATTATACAATGAGCAGTTCTTC.